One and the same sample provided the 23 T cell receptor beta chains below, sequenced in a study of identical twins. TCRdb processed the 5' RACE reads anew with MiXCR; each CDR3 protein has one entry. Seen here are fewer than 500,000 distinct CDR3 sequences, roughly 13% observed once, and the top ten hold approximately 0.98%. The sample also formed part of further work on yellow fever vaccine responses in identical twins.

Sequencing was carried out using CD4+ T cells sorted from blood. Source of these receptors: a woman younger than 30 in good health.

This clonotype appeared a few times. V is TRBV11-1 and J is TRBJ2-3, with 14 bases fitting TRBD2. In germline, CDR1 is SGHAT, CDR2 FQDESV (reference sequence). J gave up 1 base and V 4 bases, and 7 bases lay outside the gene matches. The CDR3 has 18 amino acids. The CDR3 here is CASSSTPGLAGGTDTQYF. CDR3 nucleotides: TGTGCCAGCAGCTCGACACCGGGACTAGCGGGAGGCACAGATACGCAGTATTTT.

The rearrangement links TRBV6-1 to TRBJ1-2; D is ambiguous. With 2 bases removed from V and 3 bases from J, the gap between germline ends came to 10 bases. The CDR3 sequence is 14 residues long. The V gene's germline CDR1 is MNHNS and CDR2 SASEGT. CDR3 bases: TGTGCCAGCAGTGAAATGGGTGCGGACTATGGCTACACCTTC. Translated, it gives CASSEMGADYGYTF.

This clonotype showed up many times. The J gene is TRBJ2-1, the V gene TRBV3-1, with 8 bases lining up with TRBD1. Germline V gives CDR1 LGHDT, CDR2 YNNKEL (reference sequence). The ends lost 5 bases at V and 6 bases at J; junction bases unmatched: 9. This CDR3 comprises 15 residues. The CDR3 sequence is CASSFPGTGGNEQFF. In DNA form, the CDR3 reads TGTGCCAGCAGCTTCCCCGGGACAGGAGGCAATGAGCAGTTCTTC.

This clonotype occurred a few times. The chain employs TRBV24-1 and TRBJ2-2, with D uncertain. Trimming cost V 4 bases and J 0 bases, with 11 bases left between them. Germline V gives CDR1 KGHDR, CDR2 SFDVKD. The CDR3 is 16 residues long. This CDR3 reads CATSEARAPNTGELFF. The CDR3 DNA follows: TGTGCCACCAGTGAGGCCCGAGCCCCGAACACCGGGGAGCTGTTTTTT.

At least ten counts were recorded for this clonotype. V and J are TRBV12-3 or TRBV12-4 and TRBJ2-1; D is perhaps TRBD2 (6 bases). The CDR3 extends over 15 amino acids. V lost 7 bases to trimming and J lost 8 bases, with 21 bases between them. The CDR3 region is CASNLGTGIRHEQFF. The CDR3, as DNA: TGTGCCAGCAACCTCGGGACTGGGATACGCCATGAGCAGTTCTTC.

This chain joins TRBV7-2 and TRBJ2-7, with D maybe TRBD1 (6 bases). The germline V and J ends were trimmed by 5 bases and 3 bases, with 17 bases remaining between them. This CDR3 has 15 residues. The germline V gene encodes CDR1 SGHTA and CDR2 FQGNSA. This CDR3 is CASSRNRQVDYEQYF. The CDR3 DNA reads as TGTGCCAGCAGCAGAAACAGACAGGTGGACTACGAGCAGTACTTC.

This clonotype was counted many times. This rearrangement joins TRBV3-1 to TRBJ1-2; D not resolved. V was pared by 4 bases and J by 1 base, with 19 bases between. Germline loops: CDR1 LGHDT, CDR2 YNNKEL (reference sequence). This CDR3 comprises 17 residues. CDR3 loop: CASSLGSAGRYNYGYTF. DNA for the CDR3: TGTGCCAGCAGCCTCGGTTCGGCAGGCCGATATAACTATGGCTACACCTTC.

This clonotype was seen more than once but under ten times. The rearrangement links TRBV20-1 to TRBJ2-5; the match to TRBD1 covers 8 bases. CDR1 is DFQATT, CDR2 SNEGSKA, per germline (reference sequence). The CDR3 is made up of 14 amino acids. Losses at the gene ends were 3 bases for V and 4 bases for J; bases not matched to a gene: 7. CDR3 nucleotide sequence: TGCAGTGCTAGTACCGGGACAGGCGTAGAGACCCAGTACTTC. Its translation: CSASTGTGVETQYF.

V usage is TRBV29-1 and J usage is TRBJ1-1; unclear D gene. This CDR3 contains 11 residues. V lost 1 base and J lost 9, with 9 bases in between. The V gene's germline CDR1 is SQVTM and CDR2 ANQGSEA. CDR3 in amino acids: CSVEVTDQAFF. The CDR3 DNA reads TGCAGCGTTGAAGTGACGGACCAAGCTTTCTTT.

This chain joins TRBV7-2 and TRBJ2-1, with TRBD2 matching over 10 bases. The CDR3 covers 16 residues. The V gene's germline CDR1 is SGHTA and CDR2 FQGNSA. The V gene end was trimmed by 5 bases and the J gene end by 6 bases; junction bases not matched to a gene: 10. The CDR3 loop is CASSEVLAGVGNEQFF. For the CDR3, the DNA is TGTGCCAGCAGCGAGGTGCTAGCGGGAGTAGGCAATGAGCAGTTCTTC.

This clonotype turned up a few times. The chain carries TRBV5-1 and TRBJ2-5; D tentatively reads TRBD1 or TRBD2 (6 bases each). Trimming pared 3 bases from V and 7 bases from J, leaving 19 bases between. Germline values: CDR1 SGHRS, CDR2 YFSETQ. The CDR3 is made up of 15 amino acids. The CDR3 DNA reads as TGCGCCAGCAGCTCCAGGGACGGGGGCTTAGGGACCCAGTACTTC. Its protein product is CASSSRDGGLGTQYF.

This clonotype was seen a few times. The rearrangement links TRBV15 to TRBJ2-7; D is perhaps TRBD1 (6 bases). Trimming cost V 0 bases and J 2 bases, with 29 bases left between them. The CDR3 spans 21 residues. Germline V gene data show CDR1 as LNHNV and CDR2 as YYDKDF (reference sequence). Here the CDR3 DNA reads TGTGCCACCAGCAGAGATTCTAAGTTTACGGGCCGGACAGAGATAACCTACGAGCAGTACTTC. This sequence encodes CATSRDSKFTGRTEITYEQYF.

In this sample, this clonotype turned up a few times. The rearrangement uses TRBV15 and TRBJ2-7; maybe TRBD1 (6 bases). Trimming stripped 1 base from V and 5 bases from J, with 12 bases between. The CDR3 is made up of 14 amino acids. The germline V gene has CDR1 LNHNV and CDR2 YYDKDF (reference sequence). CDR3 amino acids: CATSRVQGPHEQYF. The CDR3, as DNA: TGTGCCACCAGCAGAGTCCAGGGGCCCCACGAGCAGTACTTC.

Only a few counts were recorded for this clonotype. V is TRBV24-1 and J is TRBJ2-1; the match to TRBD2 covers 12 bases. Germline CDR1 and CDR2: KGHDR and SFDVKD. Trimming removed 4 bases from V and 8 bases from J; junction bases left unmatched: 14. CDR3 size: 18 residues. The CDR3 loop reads CATSDQTRTSGAGDEQFF. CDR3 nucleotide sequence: TGTGCCACCAGTGACCAAACTAGGACTAGCGGGGCCGGAGATGAGCAGTTCTTC.

The CDR3 coding sequence is TGTGCCAGCAGCCAAGATTACGGCTTCGCGAACACCGGGGAGCTGTTTTTT. This sequence encodes CASSQDYGFANTGELFF. The chain is built from TRBV4-2 and TRBJ2-2; D is uncertain. The CDR3 runs to 17 residues. The V end was cut by 0 bases, the J end by 0 bases, with 11 bases between. Germline V gene sequence: CDR1 LGHNA, CDR2 YNFKEQ.

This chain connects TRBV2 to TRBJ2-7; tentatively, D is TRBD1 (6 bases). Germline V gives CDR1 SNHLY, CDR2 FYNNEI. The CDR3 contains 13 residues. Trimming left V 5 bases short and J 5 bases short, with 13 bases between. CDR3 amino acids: CASSLKGDNEQYF. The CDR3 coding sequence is TGTGCCAGCAGTTTAAAGGGGGATAACGAGCAGTACTTC.

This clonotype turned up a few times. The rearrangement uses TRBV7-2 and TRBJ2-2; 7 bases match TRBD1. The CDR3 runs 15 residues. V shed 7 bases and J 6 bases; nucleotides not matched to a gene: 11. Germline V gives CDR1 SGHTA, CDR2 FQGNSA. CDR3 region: CASTPGQLLSGELFF. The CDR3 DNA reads TGTGCCAGCACCCCGGGACAGCTCCTTTCCGGGGAGCTGTTTTTT.

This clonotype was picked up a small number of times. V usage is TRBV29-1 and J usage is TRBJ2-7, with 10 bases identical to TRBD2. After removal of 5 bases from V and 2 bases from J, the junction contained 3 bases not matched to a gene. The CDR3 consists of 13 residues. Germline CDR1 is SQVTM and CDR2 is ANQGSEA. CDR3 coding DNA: TGCAGCGTTCTAGCGGGAGCTACCTACGAGCAGTACTTC. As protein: CSVLAGATYEQYF.

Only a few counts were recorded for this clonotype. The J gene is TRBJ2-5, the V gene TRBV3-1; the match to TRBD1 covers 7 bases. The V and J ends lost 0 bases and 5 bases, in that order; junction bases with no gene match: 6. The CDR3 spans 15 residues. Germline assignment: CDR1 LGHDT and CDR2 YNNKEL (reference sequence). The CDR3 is CASSQDKGARETQYF. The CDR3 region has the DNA TGTGCCAGCAGCCAAGATAAGGGGGCCCGGGAGACCCAGTACTTC.

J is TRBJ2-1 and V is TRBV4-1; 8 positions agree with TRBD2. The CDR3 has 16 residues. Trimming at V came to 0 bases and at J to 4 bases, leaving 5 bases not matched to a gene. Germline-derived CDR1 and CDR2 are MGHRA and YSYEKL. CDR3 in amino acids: CASSQDRTGGYNEQFF. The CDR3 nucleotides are TGCGCCAGCAGCCAAGATAGAACGGGAGGGTACAATGAGCAGTTCTTC.

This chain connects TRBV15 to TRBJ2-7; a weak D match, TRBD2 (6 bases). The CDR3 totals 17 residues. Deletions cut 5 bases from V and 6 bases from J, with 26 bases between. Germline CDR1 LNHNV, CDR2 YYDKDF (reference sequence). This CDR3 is CATSVTAVLASGGEQYF. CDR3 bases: TGTGCCACCAGCGTTACTGCCGTACTAGCCTCCGGGGGCGAGCAGTACTTC.

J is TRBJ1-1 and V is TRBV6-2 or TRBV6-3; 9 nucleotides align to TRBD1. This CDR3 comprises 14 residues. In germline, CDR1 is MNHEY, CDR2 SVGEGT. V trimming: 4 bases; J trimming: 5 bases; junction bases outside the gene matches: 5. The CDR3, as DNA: TGTGCCAGCAGTTGGGACAGGGTCTATACTGAAGCTTTCTTT. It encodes CASSWDRVYTEAFF.

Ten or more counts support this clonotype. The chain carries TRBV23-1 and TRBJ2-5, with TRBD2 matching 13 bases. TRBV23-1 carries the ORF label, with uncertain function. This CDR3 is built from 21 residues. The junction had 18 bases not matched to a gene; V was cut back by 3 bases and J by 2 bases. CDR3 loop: CASSQAQSLGTSGTVQETQYF. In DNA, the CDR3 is TGCGCCAGCAGTCAGGCCCAGTCTTTAGGGACTAGCGGGACTGTACAAGAGACCCAGTACTTC.